This T cell receptor beta chain derives from a study of Tregs in tolerant kidney transplant recipients. Study outcomes and limitations: This study did not directly address biological reproducibility. Expanding Tregs on activated donor B cells appeared to best identify donor-specific TCRbeta clones. Donor-specific Treg expansion exceeded global Treg expansion in tolerant patients, suggesting antigen drive.

In germline, CDR1 is SGHAT, CDR2 FQNNGV. CDR3 length equals 13 residues. V gave up 10 bases and J gave up 2 bases, with 15 bases separating them. Recipients received nonmyeloablative bone marrow transplants from related graft donors, with transient mixed chimerism. Unstimulated Tregs (CD4+CD25+CD127-) and CD4+CD25- non-Tregs were sorted from PBMCs. With respect to this clone: As yet, its antigen is unknown.

The repertoire was sequenced with immunoSEQ multiplex PCR; TCRdb's copy has only in-frame clones and lacks some. The repertoire holds about 52,000 clones, with around 93% as singletons. The sequencing here drew on CD8+ T cells from blood (PBMCs), taken 24 months after the transplant. This clonotype was sampled from a human patient who received a combined kidney and bone marrow transplant. Some T cells may have come from the graft donor. V gene TRBV11-2 combines with J gene TRBJ2-7; D is perhaps TRBD2 (6 bases). CDR3 nucleotide sequence: TGTGCCACACCGGGGGAAGCAACCTACGAGCAGTACTTC. Translated: CATPGEATYEQYF.